These T cell receptor beta chains were read from a single sample in a study of blood T cell repertoires in COVID-19. Using immunoSEQ multiplex PCR, the repertoire was profiled, and TCRdb retains in-frame clones only, with some absent. Altogether more than 200,000 clones are present, approximately 84% being singletons, with the ten largest covering 7.9%. Sequenced: peripheral blood. The receptors were gathered from a woman over 75 with acute or convalescent COVID-19. Each CDR3 is given with its conserved first and last residue. A D gene is named only where the DNA matches it firmly. Clone size is stated in some rows and not others, as once, few, many or a class when expanded.

V	size	J	D	CDR3	DNA
TRBV19	.	TRBJ1-1	.	CASSRRGVTEAFF	TGTGCCAGTAGCAGACGGGGGGTCACTGAAGCTTTCTTT
TRBV18	.	TRBJ2-3	TRBD1	CASSPDRGGTDTQYF	TGTGCCAGCTCACCGGACAGGGGAGGGACAGATACGCAGTATTTT
TRBV7-6	.	TRBJ2-5	TRBD2	CASSLVVAGVQETQYF	TGTGCCAGCAGCTTAGTGGTAGCGGGGGTTCAAGAGACCCAGTACTTC
TRBV6-6	.	TRBJ2-3	TRBD1	CASSPYRDRRTDTQYF	TGTGCCAGCAGTCCGTACCGGGACAGAAGGACAGATACGCAGTATTTT
TRBV5-6	.	TRBJ1-5	TRBD1	CASSFFPGQGASGNQPQHF	TGTGCCAGCAGCTTCTTTCCGGGACAGGGGGCGAGTGGCAATCAGCCCCAGCATTTT
TRBV5-4	.	TRBJ2-7	.	CASSLDTAYEQYF	TGTGCCAGCAGCTTGGACACAGCATACGAGCAGTACTTC
TRBV7-9	.	TRBJ1-1	TRBD1	CASSPRTGYGNTEAFF	TGTGCCAGCAGCCCTCGGACAGGCTATGGGAACACTGAAGCTTTCTTT
TRBV12-3/TRBV12-4	.	TRBJ1-1	TRBD1	CASSLQGATEAFF	TGTGCCAGCAGTTTACAGGGGGCTACTGAAGCTTTCTTT
TRBV6-5	.	TRBJ1-1	.	CASSPRANTEAFF	TGTGCCAGCAGTCCCAGGGCGAACACTGAAGCTTTCTTT
TRBV9	.	TRBJ2-2	.	CASSTTLTENGELFF	TGTGCCAGCAGCACGACTCTTACCGAGAACGGGGAGCTGTTTTTT
TRBV29-1	.	TRBJ2-6	TRBD1	CSVPDRAGANVLTF	TGCAGCGTTCCTGACAGGGCTGGGGCCAACGTCCTGACTTTC
TRBV5-6	.	TRBJ1-2	.	CASSLEQINYGYTF	TGTGCCAGCAGCTTGGAACAGATTAACTATGGCTACACCTTC
TRBV6-6	once	TRBJ1-3	TRBD1	CASSPTRDRISFGNTIYF	TGTGCCAGCAGTCCAACGAGGGACAGAATTTCCTTTGGAAACACCATATATTTT
TRBV10-2	.	TRBJ2-7	TRBD1	CASSPEGQGRYEQYF	TGCGCCAGCAGTCCAGAGGGACAGGGGCGCTACGAGCAGTACTTC
TRBV27	.	TRBJ2-3	TRBD2	CASRLAGMGFGGSSTDTQYF	TGTGCCAGTCGGCTAGCGGGAATGGGGTTCGGGGGATCTAGCACAGATACGCAGTATTTT
TRBV3-1/TRBV3-2	.	TRBJ1-5	.	CASSERRNTNQPQHF	TGTGCCAGCAGCGAAAGGCGGAACACTAATCAGCCCCAGCATTTT
TRBV19	.	TRBJ2-3	.	CASSIPTEARVYF	TGTGCCAGTAGTATCCCTACAGAGGCGCGGGTGTATTTT
TRBV6-1	once	TRBJ1-2	.	CASSEGRGYTF	TGTGCCAGCAGTGAAGGGAGAGGCTACACCTTC
TRBV3-1/TRBV3-2	.	TRBJ1-1	.	CASSQVGGTEAFF	TGTGCCAGCAGCCAAGTGGGGGGCACTGAAGCTTTCTTT
TRBV6-1	.	TRBJ1-2	.	CASSEGEGRHMDGYTF	TGTGCCAGCAGTGAAGGGGAGGGTCGGCACATGGATGGCTACACCTTC
TRBV5-5	.	TRBJ2-7	TRBD1	CASSKDRGRSEQYF	TGTGCCAGCAGCAAGGACAGGGGGAGAAGCGAGCAGTACTTC
TRBV7-8	.	TRBJ2-7	TRBD2	CASSLSVSTSGRAGYEQYF	TGTGCCAGCAGCTTAAGTGTCTCGACTAGCGGGAGGGCCGGGTACGAGCAGTACTTC